Given below is one T cell receptor (beta chain) in context. The data were produced by immunoSEQ multiplex PCR, yet TCRdb's version contains in-frame clones alone and is incomplete. The sample lists 300,000 to 400,000 clones, around 87% occurring once. The record originates from a study of blood T cell repertoires in COVID-19. The clonotype originates from a woman in her 30s with acute COVID-19. Material: PBMCs or T cells enriched from blood (not recorded which).

This CDR3 reads CASRAGDYEQYF. The CDR3 bases are TGTGCCAGCAGGGCGGGGGACTACGAGCAGTACTTC. The chain has TRBV12-3 or TRBV12-4 and TRBJ2-7; 7 bases are a match to TRBD2. The ends lost 6 bases at V and 3 bases at J; junction bases unmatched: 2. CDR3 length equals 12 residues.